The next 10 T cell receptor beta chains were all read from a single sample in a study of control samples from healthy donors and cancer patients. TCRdb's table, derived via immunoSEQ multiplex PCR, lists solely in-frame clones and lacks some. The sample lists around 170,000 clones, 80% to 90% seen once, with about 5.3% in the top ten. The sequencing input was blood. These receptors all come from a woman aged 25 to 39 in good health.

V and J are TRBV6-4 and TRBJ2-3; D gene unclear. V was trimmed by 3 bases and J by 0 bases, leaving 7 bases between them. CDR1 and CDR2 (germline): MRHNA, SNTAGT. This CDR3 has 14 residues. The CDR3 sequence: CASSEGGSTDTQYF. As DNA, the CDR3 is TGTGCCAGCAGTGAAGGCGGTAGCACAGATACGCAGTATTTT.

The V call is TRBV15, the J call TRBJ1-3; D gene uncertain. From germline, CDR1 is LNHNV and CDR2 YYDKDF (reference sequence). V was clipped by 1 base and J by 1 base, with 11 bases between them. The CDR3 runs to 16 residues. This CDR3 reads CATSRGLPGSGNTIYF. The CDR3 nucleotides read TGTGCCACCAGCAGAGGGCTTCCCGGGTCTGGAAACACCATATATTTT.

The chain combines TRBV27 with TRBJ2-7, with 7 positions matching TRBD2. Trimming removed 5 bases from V and 4 bases from J; junction bases left unmatched: 14. The CDR3 covers 16 residues. CDR1 and CDR2 from the germline V gene are MNHEY and SMNVEV (reference sequence). The CDR3 sequence: CASSPPPSGPYYEQYF. Written as DNA, the CDR3 is TGTGCCAGCAGTCCCCCCCCTAGCGGCCCGTATTACGAGCAGTACTTC.

The J gene is TRBJ1-1, the V gene TRBV20-1; D is ambiguous. Germline CDR1 is DFQATT and CDR2 is SNEGSKA (reference sequence). The CDR3 length is 13 residues. Trimming took off 3 bases at V and 7 bases at J, with 15 bases between the two ends. CDR3 coding DNA: TGCAGTGCTAGTTGGTCCCATCCGTATGAAGCTTTCTTT. Translating gives CSASWSHPYEAFF.

The J gene is TRBJ2-5, the V gene TRBV15; D not resolved. The germline V gene has CDR1 LNHNV and CDR2 YYDKDF (reference sequence). Trimming left V 5 bases short and J 5 bases short, with 12 bases between. CDR3 length equals 13 residues. The CDR3 DNA reads TGTGCCACCAGCGAACCCAGCCGGGAGACCCAGTACTTC. It yields the protein CATSEPSRETQYF.

This rearrangement joins TRBV7-9 to TRBJ2-2, with D unresolved. The CDR3 is made up of 13 amino acids. Germline CDR1 reads SEHNR; CDR2 reads FQNEAQ (reference sequence). The V end lost 5 bases, the J end lost 1 base, and 5 bases lay between the germline ends. The CDR3 DNA sequence: TGTGCCAGCAGCCTCAGGAACACCGGGGAGCTGTTTTTT. It is translated as CASSLRNTGELFF. The full variable domain, with the rest looked up from reference TRBV7-9 and TRBJ2-2, is DTGVSQNPRHKITKRGQNVTFRCDPISEHNRLYWYRQTLGQGPEFLTYFQNEAQLEKSRLLSDRFSAERPKGSFSTLEIQRTEQGDSAMYLCASSLRNTGELFFGEGSRLTVL.

This clone was recorded a few times. The chain couples TRBV6-5 to TRBJ2-7; 8 bases are shared with TRBD1. Per germline, CDR1 MNHEY and CDR2 SVGAGI. The trim removed 4 bases at V and 6 bases at J, leaving 5 bases unmatched. This CDR3 spans 13 amino acids. CDR3 amino acids: CASSLTGDAEQYV. The DNA for the CDR3 is TGTGCCAGCAGTTTGACAGGGGACGCCGAGCAGTACGTC.

The chain recombines TRBV19 with TRBJ2-3, with 7 positions matching TRBD1. V shed 6 bases and J 2 bases; nucleotides not matched to a gene: 5. The CDR3 length is 14 residues. CDR1 and CDR2 (germline): LNHDA, SQIVND (reference sequence). The CDR3 coding sequence is TGTGCCAGTAGCGACAGGGTATACACAGATACGCAGTATTTT. This codes for CASSDRVYTDTQYF. The variable domain in full, with the rest retrieved from reference TRBV19 and TRBJ2-3, is DGGITQSPKYLFRKEGQNVTLSCEQNLNHDAMYWYRQDPGQGLRLIYYSQIVNDFQKGDIAEGYSVSREKKESFPLTVTSAQKNPTAFYLCASSDRVYTDTQYFGPGTRLTVL.

This sequence joins TRBV7-2 and TRBJ2-7; D not resolved. Germline CDR1 and CDR2: SGHTA and FQGNSA. V gave up 3 bases and J gave up 1 base, with 10 bases separating them. CDR3 length: 14 amino acids. The CDR3 bases are TGTGCCAGCAGCTTGAATCCTTCGTCCTACGAGCAGTACTTC. Protein product: CASSLNPSSYEQYF. Looking up the rest from reference TRBV7-2 and TRBJ2-7 gives the full variable domain: GAGVSQSPSNKVTEKGKDVELRCDPISGHTALYWYRQSLGQGLEFLIYFQGNSAPDKSGLPSDRFSAERTGGSVSTLTIQRTQQEDSAVYLCASSLNPSSYEQYFGPGTRLTVT.

V usage is TRBV2 and J usage is TRBJ2-7; perhaps TRBD2 as D (6 bases). Trimming took 7 bases from V and 4 from J, leaving 11 bases between them. Germline values: CDR1 SNHLY, CDR2 FYNNEI. The CDR3 contains 12 residues. The CDR3 coding sequence is TGTGCCAGCACGGAGGGCGGGTACGAGCAGTACTTC. It translates to CASTEGGYEQYF. The entire variable domain, with the rest obtained from reference TRBV2 and TRBJ2-7, is as follows: EPEVTQTPSHQVTQMGQEVILRCVPISNHLYFYWYRQILGQKVEFLVSFYNNEISEKSEIFDDQFSVERPDGSNFTLKIRSTKLEDSAMYFCASTEGGYEQYFGPGTRLTVT.